Listed below are T cell receptor beta chains from one sample, sequenced in a study of vaccination and CD4 T cells after COVID-19. Their antigens remain unidentified. TCRdb itself ran the PCR reads through MiXCR, one entry per CDR3 protein. The sample holds a few thousand distinct CDR3 sequences, about two fifths seen once. The source material was CD4+ T cells from blood, cultured in vitro. These receptor sequences come from a human donor in good health. Each CDR3 is given with its conserved first and last residue. Fields, in order: clone size, J gene, V gene, D gene, CDR3 protein, CDR3 DNA. A D gene is named only where the DNA matches it firmly. Expanded clones get a size class; other rows say once, few or many, or leave the size out.

size: once; J: TRBJ2-7; V: TRBV11-3; D: TRBD1; CDR3: CASSIDRDATYEQYF; DNA: TGTGCCAGCAGCATTGACAGGGACGCTACCTACGAGCAGTACTTC
size: -; J: TRBJ1-2; V: TRBV28; D: -; CDR3: CASTREANYGYTF; DNA: TGTGCCAGCACACGAGAGGCTAACTATGGCTACACCTTC
size: -; J: TRBJ2-7; V: TRBV11-1; D: -; CDR3: CASSLRLLSYEQYF; DNA: TGTGCCAGCAGCCTGAGACTCCTCTCCTACGAGCAGTACTTC
size: -; J: TRBJ2-6; V: TRBV7-3; D: -; CDR3: CASSPRDTNSGANVLTF; DNA: TGTGCCAGCAGCCCTCGGGACACCAACTCTGGGGCCAACGTCCTGACTTTC
size: few; J: TRBJ1-1; V: TRBV29-1; D: -; CDR3: CSVDGGYTEAFF; DNA: TGCAGCGTTGATGGGGGGTACACTGAAGCTTTCTTT
size: -; J: TRBJ1-1; V: TRBV6-1; D: TRBD1; CDR3: CASSDGDRAAFF; DNA: TGTGCCAGCAGCGATGGGGACAGGGCAGCTTTCTTT
size: few; J: TRBJ2-4; V: TRBV19; D: -; CDR3: CASTDGGTLAKNIQYF; DNA: TGTGCCAGTACGGATGGGGGGACATTAGCCAAAAACATTCAGTACTTC
size: once; J: TRBJ2-1; V: TRBV14; D: -; CDR3: CASSPRRGVAEQFF; DNA: TGTGCCAGCAGCCCTCGACGGGGAGTGGCTGAGCAGTTCTTC
size: few; J: TRBJ1-2; V: TRBV28; D: -; CDR3: CASSLALNGYTF; DNA: TGTGCCAGCAGTTTAGCGCTGAATGGCTACACCTTC
size: -; J: TRBJ1-1; V: TRBV20-1; D: -; CDR3: CSAGGGDVNTEAFF; DNA: TGCAGTGCTGGAGGGGGGGACGTGAACACTGAAGCTTTCTTT
size: -; J: TRBJ2-3; V: TRBV6-5; D: TRBD2; CDR3: CASSYAGTSGATDTQYF; DNA: TGTGCCAGCAGTTACGCCGGGACTAGCGGGGCTACAGATACGCAGTATTTT
size: few; J: TRBJ2-7; V: TRBV5-4; D: TRBD2; CDR3: CASSVPGGSIEQYF; DNA: TGTGCCAGCAGTGTACCTGGCGGGAGTATTGAGCAGTACTTC
size: -; J: TRBJ2-3; V: TRBV11-2; D: -; CDR3: CASSLRRPGSTDTQYF; DNA: TGTGCCAGCAGCTTACGGCGGCCAGGGAGCACAGATACGCAGTATTTT
size: large; J: TRBJ1-2; V: TRBV5-1; D: -; CDR3: CASSAGGSANYGYTF; DNA: TGCGCCAGCAGCGCGGGGGGCTCAGCTAACTATGGCTACACCTTC
size: -; J: TRBJ2-2; V: TRBV7-2; D: -; CDR3: CASSPWGGVNTGELFF; DNA: TGTGCCAGCAGCCCCTGGGGCGGGGTGAACACCGGGGAGCTGTTTTTT
size: -; J: TRBJ2-3; V: TRBV2; D: TRBD2; CDR3: CASSEGSGLYTDTQYF; DNA: TGTGCCAGCAGTGAGGGTAGCGGGCTTTATACCGATACGCAGTATTTT
size: -; J: TRBJ2-1; V: TRBV6-1; D: -; CDR3: CASSSISNEQFF; DNA: TGTGCCAGCAGCTCCATCTCCAATGAGCAGTTCTTC
size: few; J: TRBJ1-5; V: TRBV19; D: -; CDR3: CASSIGGVQPQHF; DNA: TGTGCCAGTAGTATTGGAGGAGTTCAGCCCCAGCATTTT
size: once; J: TRBJ2-2; V: TRBV4-3; D: -; CDR3: CASSQDAGANTGELFF; DNA: TGCGCCAGCAGCCAAGATGCGGGCGCGAACACCGGGGAGCTGTTTTTT
size: -; J: TRBJ2-3; V: TRBV20-1; D: TRBD2; CDR3: CSARESGRAPDTQYF; DNA: TGCAGTGCTAGAGAGAGTGGGAGGGCCCCAGATACGCAGTATTTT
size: -; J: TRBJ2-3; V: TRBV10-3; D: -; CDR3: CAISEFRYGGDTDTQYF; DNA: TGTGCCATCAGTGAGTTCCGTTACGGCGGGGACACAGATACGCAGTATTTT
size: few; J: TRBJ1-2; V: TRBV4-3; D: -; CDR3: CASSQETSYGYTF; DNA: TGCGCCAGCAGCCAAGAAACAAGCTATGGCTACACCTTC
size: -; J: TRBJ1-1; V: TRBV6-2/TRBV6-3; D: TRBD1; CDR3: CASAGTDYTEAFF; DNA: TGTGCCAGCGCCGGGACAGACTACACTGAAGCTTTCTTT
size: -; J: TRBJ2-1; V: TRBV7-2; D: TRBD2; CDR3: CASSPHRTSGSNEQFF; DNA: TGTGCCAGCAGCCCCCACCGGACTAGCGGGAGCAATGAGCAGTTCTTC
size: -; J: TRBJ2-2; V: TRBV5-4; D: -; CDR3: CASNSNTGELFF; DNA: TGTGCCAGCAATTCCAACACCGGGGAGCTGTTTTTT
size: -; J: TRBJ1-2; V: TRBV5-1; D: TRBD1; CDR3: CASRLDREPGYTF; DNA: TGCGCCAGCAGACTCGACAGGGAGCCTGGCTACACCTTC
size: few; J: TRBJ1-2; V: TRBV18; D: TRBD1; CDR3: CASSPSRTGLGRGYTF; DNA: TGTGCCAGCTCACCATCGAGGACAGGGCTAGGAAGGGGCTACACCTTC
size: -; J: TRBJ2-5; V: TRBV7-2; D: TRBD1; CDR3: CASSRQGETQYF; DNA: TGTGCCAGCAGCAGACAGGGTGAGACCCAGTACTTC
size: -; J: TRBJ2-5; V: TRBV19; D: -; CDR3: CASTPTGQETQYF; DNA: TGTGCCAGTACCCCCACAGGTCAAGAGACCCAGTACTTC
size: -; J: TRBJ1-3; V: TRBV7-2; D: -; CDR3: CASSLWGLGNTIYF; DNA: TGTGCCAGCAGCTTATGGGGGCTCGGAAACACCATATATTTT
size: -; J: TRBJ2-2; V: TRBV5-4; D: -; CDR3: CASSLAGRELFF; DNA: TGTGCCAGCAGCTTGGCCGGTAGGGAGCTGTTTTTT